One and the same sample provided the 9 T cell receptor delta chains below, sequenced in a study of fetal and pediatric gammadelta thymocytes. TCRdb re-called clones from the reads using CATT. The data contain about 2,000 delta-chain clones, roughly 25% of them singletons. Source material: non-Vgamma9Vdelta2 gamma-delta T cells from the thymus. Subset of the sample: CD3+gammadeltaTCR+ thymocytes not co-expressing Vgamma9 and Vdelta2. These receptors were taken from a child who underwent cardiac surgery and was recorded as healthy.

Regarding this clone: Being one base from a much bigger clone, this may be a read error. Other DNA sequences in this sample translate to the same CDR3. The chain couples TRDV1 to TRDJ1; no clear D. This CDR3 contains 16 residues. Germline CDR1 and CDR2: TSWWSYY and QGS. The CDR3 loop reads CALGELEKNYTDKLIF. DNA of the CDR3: TGTGCTCTTGGGGAACTAGAAAAAAATTACACCGACAAACTCATCTTT.

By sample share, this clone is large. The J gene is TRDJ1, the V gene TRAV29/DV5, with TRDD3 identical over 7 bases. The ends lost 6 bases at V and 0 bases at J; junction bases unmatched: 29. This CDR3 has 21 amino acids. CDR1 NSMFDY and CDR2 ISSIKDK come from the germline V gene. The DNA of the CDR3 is TGTGCAGTTTCCTCGTACCCTAGAGGAGCCTGGGGGGATGTGTACACCGATAAACTCATCTTT. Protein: CAVSSYPRGAWGDVYTDKLIF.

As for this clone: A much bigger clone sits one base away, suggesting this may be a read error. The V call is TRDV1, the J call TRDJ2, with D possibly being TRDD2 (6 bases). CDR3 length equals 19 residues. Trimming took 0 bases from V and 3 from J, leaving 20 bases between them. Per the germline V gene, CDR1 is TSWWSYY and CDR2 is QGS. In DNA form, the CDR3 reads TGTGCTCTTGGGGAACTGGACCTTCCCACCGGTGAAATGACAGCACAACTCTTCTTT. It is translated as CALGELDLPTGEMTAQLFF.

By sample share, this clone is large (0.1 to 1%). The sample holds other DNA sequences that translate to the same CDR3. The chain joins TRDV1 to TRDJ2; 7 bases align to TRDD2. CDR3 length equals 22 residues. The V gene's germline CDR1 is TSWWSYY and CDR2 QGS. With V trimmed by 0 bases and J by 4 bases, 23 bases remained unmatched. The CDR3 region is CALGELVGFPTSPLVGTAQLFF. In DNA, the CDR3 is TGTGCTCTTGGGGAACTAGTGGGTTTTCCTACGTCTCCCTTGGTGGGGACAGCACAACTCTTCTTT.

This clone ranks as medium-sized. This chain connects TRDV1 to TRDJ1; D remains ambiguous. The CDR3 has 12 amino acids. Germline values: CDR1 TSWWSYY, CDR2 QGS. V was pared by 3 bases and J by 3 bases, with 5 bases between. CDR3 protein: CALGDRADKLIF. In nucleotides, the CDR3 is TGTGCTCTTGGGGACCGGGCCGATAAACTCATCTTT.

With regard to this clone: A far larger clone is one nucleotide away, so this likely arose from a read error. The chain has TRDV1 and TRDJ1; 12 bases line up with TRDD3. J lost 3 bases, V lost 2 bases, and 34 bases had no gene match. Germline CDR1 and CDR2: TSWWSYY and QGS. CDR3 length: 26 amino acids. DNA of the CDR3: TGTGCTCTTGGGGAAGGTGTCGTCAAAATCGACTGGGGGATACACACTCCCCACTGGGGCTCCGATAAACTCATCTTT. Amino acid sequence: CALGEGVVKIDWGIHTPHWGSDKLIF.

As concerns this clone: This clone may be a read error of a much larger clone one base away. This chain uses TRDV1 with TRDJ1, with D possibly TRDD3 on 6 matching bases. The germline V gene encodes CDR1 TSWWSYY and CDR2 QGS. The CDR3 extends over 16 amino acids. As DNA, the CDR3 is TGTGCTCGTGGGGACGTTCTGGGGACTTGTTCCGATAAACTCATCTTT. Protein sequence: CARGDVLGTCSDKLIF.

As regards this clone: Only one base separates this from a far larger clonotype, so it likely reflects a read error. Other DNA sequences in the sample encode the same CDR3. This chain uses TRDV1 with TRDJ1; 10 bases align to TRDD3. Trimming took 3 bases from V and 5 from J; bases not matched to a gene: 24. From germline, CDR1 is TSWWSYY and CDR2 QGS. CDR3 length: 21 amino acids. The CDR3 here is CALGDPLPTVWGIPVGDKLIF. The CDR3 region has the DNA TGTGCTCTTGGGGACCCTCTTCCTACGGTATGGGGGATACCGGTAGGGGATAAACTCATCTTT.

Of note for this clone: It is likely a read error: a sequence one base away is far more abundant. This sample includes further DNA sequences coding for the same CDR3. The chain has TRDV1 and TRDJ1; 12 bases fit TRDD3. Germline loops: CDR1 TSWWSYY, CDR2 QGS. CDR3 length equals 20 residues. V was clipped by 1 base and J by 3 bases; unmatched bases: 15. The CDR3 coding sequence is TGTGCTCTTGGGGAACCCAATTGTCCCTGGGGGATACGCTGCGCCGATAAACTCATCTTT. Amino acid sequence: CALGEPNCPWGIRCADKLIF.